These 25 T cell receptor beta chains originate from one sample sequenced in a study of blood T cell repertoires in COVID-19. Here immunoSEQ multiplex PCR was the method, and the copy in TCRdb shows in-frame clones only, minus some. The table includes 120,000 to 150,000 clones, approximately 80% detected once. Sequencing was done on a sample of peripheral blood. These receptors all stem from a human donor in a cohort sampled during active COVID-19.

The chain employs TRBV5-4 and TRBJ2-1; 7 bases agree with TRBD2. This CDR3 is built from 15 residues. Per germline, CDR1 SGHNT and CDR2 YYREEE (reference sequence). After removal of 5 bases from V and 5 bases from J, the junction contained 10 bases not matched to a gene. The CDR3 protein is CASSGGTGGHNEQFF. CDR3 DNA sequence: TGTGCCAGCAGTGGGGGGACGGGGGGACACAATGAGCAGTTCTTC.

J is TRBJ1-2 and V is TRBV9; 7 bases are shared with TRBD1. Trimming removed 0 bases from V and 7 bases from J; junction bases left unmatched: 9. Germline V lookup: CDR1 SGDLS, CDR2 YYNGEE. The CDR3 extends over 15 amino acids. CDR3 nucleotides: TGTGCCAGCAGCGTAGGTGCAAACAGGGGATCTGGCTACACCTTC. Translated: CASSVGANRGSGYTF.

The CDR3 DNA follows: TGTGCCAGCAGTTTAGTCACTGGCTACACCTTC. Translating gives CASSLVTGYTF. The chain carries TRBV2 and TRBJ1-2, with unresolved D. Germline CDR1 SNHLY, CDR2 FYNNEI. The V gene lost 5 bases and the J gene lost 7 bases, with 8 bases spanning the gap. The CDR3 has 11 amino acids.

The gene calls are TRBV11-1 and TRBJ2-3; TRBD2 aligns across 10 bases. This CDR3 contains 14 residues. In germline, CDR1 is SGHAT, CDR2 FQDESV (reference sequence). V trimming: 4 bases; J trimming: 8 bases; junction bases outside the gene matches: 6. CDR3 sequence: CASSSPSGRGTQYF. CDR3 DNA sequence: TGTGCCAGCAGCTCTCCTAGCGGGAGAGGTACGCAGTATTTT.

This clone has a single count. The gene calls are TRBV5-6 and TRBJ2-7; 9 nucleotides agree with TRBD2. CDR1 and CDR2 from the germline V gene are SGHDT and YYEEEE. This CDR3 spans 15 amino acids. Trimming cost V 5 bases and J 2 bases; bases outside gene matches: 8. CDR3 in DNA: TGTGCCAGCAGTTATAGCGGGGGTGCAACCTACGAGCAGTACTTC. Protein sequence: CASSYSGGATYEQYF. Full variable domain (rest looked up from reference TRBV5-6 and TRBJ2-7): DAGVTQSPTHLIKTRGQQVTLRCSPKSGHDTVSWYQQALGQGPQFIFQYYEEEERQRGNFPDRFSGHQFPNYSSELNVNALLLGDSALYLCASSYSGGATYEQYFGPGTRLTVT.

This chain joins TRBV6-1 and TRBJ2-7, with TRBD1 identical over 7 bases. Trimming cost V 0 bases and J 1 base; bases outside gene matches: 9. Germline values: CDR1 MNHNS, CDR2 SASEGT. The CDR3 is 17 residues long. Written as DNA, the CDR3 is TGTGCCAGCAGTGAAGCGGGACGTCGGACAGGATCCTACGAGCAGTACGTC. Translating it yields CASSEAGRRTGSYEQYV.

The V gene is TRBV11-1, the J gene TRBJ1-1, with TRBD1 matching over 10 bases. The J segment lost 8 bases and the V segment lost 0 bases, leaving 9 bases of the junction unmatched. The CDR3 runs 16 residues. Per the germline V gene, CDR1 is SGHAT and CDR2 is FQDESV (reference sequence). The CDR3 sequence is CASSLALGTGVGEAFF. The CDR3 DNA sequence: TGTGCCAGCAGCTTAGCTCTTGGGACAGGGGTAGGCGAAGCTTTCTTT.

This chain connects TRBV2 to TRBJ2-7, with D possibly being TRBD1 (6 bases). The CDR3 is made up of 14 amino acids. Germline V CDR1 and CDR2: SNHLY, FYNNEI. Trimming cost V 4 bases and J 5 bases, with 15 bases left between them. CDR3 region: CASSAAGTRHEQYF. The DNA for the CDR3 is TGTGCCAGCAGTGCAGCCGGGACACGCCACGAGCAGTACTTC.

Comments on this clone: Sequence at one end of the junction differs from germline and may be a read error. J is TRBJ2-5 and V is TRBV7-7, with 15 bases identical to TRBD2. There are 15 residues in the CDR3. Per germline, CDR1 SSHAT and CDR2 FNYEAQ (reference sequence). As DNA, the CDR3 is TGTGCTAGCAGCTCGGGACTAGCGGGAGGAGAGACCCAGTACTTC. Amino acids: CASSSGLAGGETQYF.

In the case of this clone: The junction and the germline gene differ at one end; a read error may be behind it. CDR3 coding DNA: TGTGCCAGCAGATTAGGGAACCTAGGTTCCTACGAGCAGTACTTC. This sequence encodes CASRLGNLGSYEQYF. The rearrangement joins TRBV11-2 to TRBJ2-7; D is unclear. The CDR3 is 15 amino acids. Germline lookup yields CDR1 SGHAT and CDR2 FQNNGV. Full variable domain (remainder filled in from reference TRBV11-2 and TRBJ2-7): EAGVAQSPRYKIIEKRQSVAFWCNPISGHATLYWYQQILGQGPKLLIQFQNNGVVDDSQLPKDRFSAERLKGVDSTLKIQPAKLEDSAVYLCASRLGNLGSYEQYFGPGTRLTVT.

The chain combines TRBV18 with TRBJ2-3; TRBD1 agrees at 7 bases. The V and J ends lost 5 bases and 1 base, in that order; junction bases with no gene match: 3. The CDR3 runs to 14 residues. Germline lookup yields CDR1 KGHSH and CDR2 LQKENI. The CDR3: CASSTTGGTDTQYF. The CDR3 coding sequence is TGTGCCAGCTCAACTACAGGGGGCACAGATACGCAGTATTTT.

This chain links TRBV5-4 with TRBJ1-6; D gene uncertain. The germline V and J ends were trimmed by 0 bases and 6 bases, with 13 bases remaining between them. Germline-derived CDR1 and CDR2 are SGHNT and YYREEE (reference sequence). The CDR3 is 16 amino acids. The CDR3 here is CASSLGAGRGNSPLHF. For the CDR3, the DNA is TGTGCCAGCAGCTTGGGAGCAGGTCGGGGTAATTCACCCCTCCACTTT.

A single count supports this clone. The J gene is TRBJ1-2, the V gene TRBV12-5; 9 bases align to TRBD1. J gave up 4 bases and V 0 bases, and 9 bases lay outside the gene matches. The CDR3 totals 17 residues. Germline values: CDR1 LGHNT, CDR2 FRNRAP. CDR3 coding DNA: TGTGCTAGTGGTTTGGTCACGGACAGGGGAAACCGCTATGGCTACACCTTC. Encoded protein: CASGLVTDRGNRYGYTF.

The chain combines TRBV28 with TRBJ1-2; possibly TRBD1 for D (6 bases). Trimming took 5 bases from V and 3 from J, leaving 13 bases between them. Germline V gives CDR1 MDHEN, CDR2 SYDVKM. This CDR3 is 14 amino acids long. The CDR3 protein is CASSHGQLYYGYTF. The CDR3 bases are TGTGCCAGCAGTCATGGACAGCTTTACTATGGCTACACCTTC.

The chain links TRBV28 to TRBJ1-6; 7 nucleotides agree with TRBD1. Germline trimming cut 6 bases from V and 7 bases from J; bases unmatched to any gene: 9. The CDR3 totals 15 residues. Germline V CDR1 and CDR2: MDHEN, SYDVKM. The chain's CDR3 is CASSPKSTGNSPLHF. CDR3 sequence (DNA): TGTGCCAGCAGCCCAAAATCGACAGGGAATTCACCCCTCCACTTT.

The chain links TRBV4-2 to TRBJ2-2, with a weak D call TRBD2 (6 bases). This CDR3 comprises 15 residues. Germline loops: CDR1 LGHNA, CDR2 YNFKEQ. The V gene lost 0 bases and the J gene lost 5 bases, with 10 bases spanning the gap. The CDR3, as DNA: TGTGCCAGCAGCCAAGATCACGGGGGTACCGGGGAGCTGTTTTTT. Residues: CASSQDHGGTGELFF.

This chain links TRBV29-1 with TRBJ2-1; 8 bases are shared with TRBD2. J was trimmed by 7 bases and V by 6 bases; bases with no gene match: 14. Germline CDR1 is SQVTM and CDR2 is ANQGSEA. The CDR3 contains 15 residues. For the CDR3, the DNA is TGCAGCGTCCGGACAATAGCGGGACGTGGGAATGAGCAGTTCTTC. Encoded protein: CSVRTIAGRGNEQFF.

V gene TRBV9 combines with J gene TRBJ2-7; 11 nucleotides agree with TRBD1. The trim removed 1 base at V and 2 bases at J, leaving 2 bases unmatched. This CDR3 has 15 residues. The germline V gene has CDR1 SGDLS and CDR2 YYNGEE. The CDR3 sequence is CASSVRGQGAYEQYV. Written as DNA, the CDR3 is TGTGCCAGCAGCGTACGGGGACAGGGGGCCTACGAGCAGTACGTC.

This CDR3 reads CSVERTGGRTGELFF. The CDR3 DNA reads as TGCAGCGTTGAAAGGACGGGGGGCCGGACCGGGGAGCTGTTTTTT. The gene calls are TRBV29-1 and TRBJ2-2; tentatively, D is TRBD2 (7 bases). CDR1 is SQVTM and CDR2 is ANQGSEA in the germline V gene. Trimming left V 2 bases short and J 5 bases short, with 15 bases between. CDR3 length: 15 residues.

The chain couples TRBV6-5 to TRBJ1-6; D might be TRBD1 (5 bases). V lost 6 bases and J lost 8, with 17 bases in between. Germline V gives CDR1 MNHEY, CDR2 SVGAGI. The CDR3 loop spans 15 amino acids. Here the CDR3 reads CASRRKGLADSPLHF. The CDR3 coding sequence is TGTGCCAGCAGAAGAAAGGGACTAGCGGATTCACCCCTCCACTTT.

The CDR3 reads CASNSEGEFNQPQHF. CDR3 DNA sequence: TGTGCCAGCAACTCGGAAGGAGAATTCAATCAGCCCCAGCATTTT. The chain recombines TRBV5-5 with TRBJ1-5; no reliable D call. CDR1 is SGHKS and CDR2 is YYEKEE in the germline V gene (reference sequence). Trimming stripped 6 bases from V and 3 bases from J, with 16 bases between. The length of the CDR3 is 15 residues.

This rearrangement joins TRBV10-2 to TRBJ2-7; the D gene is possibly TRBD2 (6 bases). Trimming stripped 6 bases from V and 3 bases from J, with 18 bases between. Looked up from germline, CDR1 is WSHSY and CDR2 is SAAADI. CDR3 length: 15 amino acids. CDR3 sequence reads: CASREAGYYHYEQYV. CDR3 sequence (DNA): TGCGCCAGCAGAGAGGCGGGATATTACCACTACGAGCAGTACGTC.

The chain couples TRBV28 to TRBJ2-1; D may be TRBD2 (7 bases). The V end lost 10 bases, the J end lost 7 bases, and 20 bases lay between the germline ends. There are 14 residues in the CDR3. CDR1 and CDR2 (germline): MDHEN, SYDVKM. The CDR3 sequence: CATKGSGDNNEQFF. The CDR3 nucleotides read TGTGCCACCAAGGGCAGCGGGGACAATAATGAGCAGTTCTTC.

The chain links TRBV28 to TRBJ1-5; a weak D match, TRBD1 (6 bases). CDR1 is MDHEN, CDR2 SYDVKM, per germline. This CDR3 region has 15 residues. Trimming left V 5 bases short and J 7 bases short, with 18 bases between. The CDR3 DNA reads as TGTGCCAGCAGTCCCCCACAGGGTTTGGGGCAGCCCCAGCATTTT. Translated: CASSPPQGLGQPQHF.

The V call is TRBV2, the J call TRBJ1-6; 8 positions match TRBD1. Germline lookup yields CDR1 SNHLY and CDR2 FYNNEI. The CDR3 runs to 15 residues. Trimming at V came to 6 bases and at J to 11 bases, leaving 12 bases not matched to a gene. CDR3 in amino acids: CASRVDREVAAPLHF. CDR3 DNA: TGTGCCAGCAGGGTGGACAGGGAGGTTGCGGCACCCCTCCACTTT.